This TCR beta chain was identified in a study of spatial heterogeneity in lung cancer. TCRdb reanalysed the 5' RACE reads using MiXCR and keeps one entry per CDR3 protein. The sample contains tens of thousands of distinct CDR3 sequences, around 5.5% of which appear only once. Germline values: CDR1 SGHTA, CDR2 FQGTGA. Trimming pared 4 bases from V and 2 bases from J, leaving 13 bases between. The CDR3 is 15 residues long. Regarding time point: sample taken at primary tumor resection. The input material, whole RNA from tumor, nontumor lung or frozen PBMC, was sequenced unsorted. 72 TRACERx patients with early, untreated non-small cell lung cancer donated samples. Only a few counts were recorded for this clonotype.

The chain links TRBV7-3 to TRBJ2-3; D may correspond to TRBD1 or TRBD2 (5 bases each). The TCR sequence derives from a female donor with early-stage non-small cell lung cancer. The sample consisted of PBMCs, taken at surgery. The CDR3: CASSSGPTTTDTQYF. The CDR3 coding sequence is TGTGCCAGCAGCTCGGGACCAACAACCACAGATACGCAGTATTTT.